Listed below are T cell receptor beta chains from one sample, sequenced in a study of lung T cells in sarcoidosis with Löfgren's syndrome. One entry per CDR3 protein, called by TCRdb with MiXCR from the reads. In the table there are about 19,000 distinct CDR3 sequences, approximately 22% of which are singletons. Sequencing used CD4+ T cells from bronchoalveolar lavage. The receptors were sampled from a human donor with sarcoidosis (Löfgren's syndrome or another form), or a control subject (not recorded which). Each CDR3 is given with its conserved first and last residue. The D gene is left open where the match is weak. The size of a clone is reported for some rows only, either as once, few or many, or as a class for expanded clones.

j_call	v_call	clone_size	d_call	cdr3_aa	cdr3_nt
TRBJ2-5	TRBV11-2	NA	NA	CASSWDQGSGETQYF	TGTGCCAGCAGCTGGGACCAGGGGTCGGGAGAGACCCAGTACTTC
TRBJ2-7	TRBV7-2	many	NA	CASSLGPGTTYEQYF	TGTGCCAGCAGCTTAGGGCCGGGAACAACCTACGAGCAGTACTTC
TRBJ2-3	TRBV4-2	medium-sized	NA	CASSQGLGITDTQYF	TGTGCCAGCAGCCAAGGTCTCGGAATCACAGATACGCAGTATTTT
TRBJ2-7	TRBV20-1	many	TRBD1	CSAAHPTGDEQYF	TGCAGTGCCGCCCACCCGACAGGGGACGAGCAGTACTTC
TRBJ2-7	TRBV27	medium-sized	NA	CASSPLQSSYEQYF	TGTGCCAGCAGCCCTCTTCAGAGCTCCTACGAGCAGTACTTC
TRBJ2-5	TRBV29-1	few	TRBD2	CSVEGGLAKETQYF	TGCAGCGTGGAGGGAGGACTAGCTAAAGAGACCCAGTACTTC
TRBJ2-2	TRBV3-1	NA	TRBD2	CASSQGLAGANTGELFF	TGTGCCAGCAGCCAAGGACTAGCGGGAGCGAACACCGGGGAGCTGTTTTTT
TRBJ2-5	TRBV10-3	many	NA	CAINNEQETQYF	TGTGCCATCAACAACGAACAAGAGACCCAGTACTTC
TRBJ2-3	TRBV7-2	many	TRBD2	CASSLASGRKGDTQYF	TGTGCCAGCAGCTTAGCGAGCGGGAGAAAAGGAGATACGCAGTATTTT
TRBJ2-3	TRBV4-1	many	NA	CASSRKEGGPGDTQYF	TGCGCCAGCAGCCGGAAGGAAGGAGGGCCTGGAGATACGCAGTATTTT
TRBJ2-1	TRBV20-1	medium-sized	TRBD2	CSAAGTSGSGDEQFF	TGCAGTGCGGCAGGGACTAGCGGGAGTGGGGATGAGCAGTTCTTC
TRBJ2-3	TRBV10-3	many	NA	CAIRGRAVDTQYF	TGTGCCATCAGAGGAAGGGCCGTGGATACGCAGTATTTT
TRBJ2-1	TRBV6-2/TRBV6-3	NA	TRBD2	CASSYSAGLAGSYNEQFF	TGTGCCAGCAGCTACTCGGCGGGACTAGCAGGCTCCTACAATGAGCAGTTCTTC
TRBJ2-6	TRBV28	NA	TRBD1	CASSLPGTGGFYVLTF	TGTGCCAGCAGTTTACCCGGGACAGGGGGTTTCTACGTCCTGACTTTC
TRBJ2-3	TRBV29-1	NA	NA	CSVGTGLPPDTQYF	TGCAGCGTCGGAACTGGACTACCTCCAGATACGCAGTATTTT
TRBJ2-7	TRBV19	NA	TRBD2	CASSPLAGEAYEQYF	TGTGCCAGTAGTCCACTAGCGGGTGAGGCCTACGAGCAGTACTTC
TRBJ2-4	TRBV28	many	NA	CASSWYDTVKNIQYF	TGTGCCAGCAGTTGGTACGACACAGTCAAAAACATTCAGTACTTC
TRBJ2-7	TRBV20-1	many	TRBD2	CSARVGLAALYNSYEQYF	TGCAGTGCTAGAGTGGGACTAGCGGCTTTATACAACTCCTACGAGCAGTACTTC
TRBJ1-3	TRBV12-3/TRBV12-4	few	NA	CASSLNSGNTIYF	TGTGCCAGCAGTTTAAACTCTGGAAACACCATATATTTT
TRBJ2-1	TRBV5-4	few	NA	CASSFPGDYNEAEQFF	TGTGCCAGCAGCTTCCCAGGAGATTACAACGAGGCTGAGCAGTTCTTC
TRBJ2-3	TRBV2	many	NA	CASSVADTQYF	TGTGCCAGCAGTGTTGCTGATACGCAGTATTTT
TRBJ2-7	TRBV20-1	NA	NA	CSARRTSLRVQYF	TGCAGTGCTAGAAGAACTAGTTTGAGGGTGCAGTACTTC
TRBJ2-7	TRBV30	NA	NA	CAWSVRRTNSYEQYF	TGTGCCTGGAGTGTACGAAGGACGAACTCCTACGAGCAGTACTTC
TRBJ1-3	TRBV7-9	many	NA	CASSSNQAGNTIYF	TGTGCCAGCAGCTCCAACCAGGCTGGAAACACCATATATTTT
TRBJ2-3	TRBV4-2	many	TRBD2	CASSQQRTSGKPSTDTQYF	TGTGCCAGCAGCCAACAGAGGACTAGCGGGAAACCTTCGACAGATACGCAGTATTTT
TRBJ2-7	TRBV9	few	NA	CASSPRGQSLRSQQYF	TGTGCCAGCAGCCCCCGAGGTCAGAGTCTGCGGAGCCAGCAGTACTTC
TRBJ2-1	TRBV4-1	NA	TRBD1	CASSQRAIRTGTGNNEQFF	TGCGCCAGCAGCCAAAGAGCGATCAGAACCGGGACAGGGAACAATGAGCAGTTCTTC
TRBJ2-3	TRBV20-1	many	NA	CSARSPRERPDTQYF	TGCAGTGCTAGATCCCCCCGGGAGAGGCCAGATACGCAGTATTTT
TRBJ1-6	TRBV7-3	many	NA	CASSRAGAENSPLHF	TGTGCCAGCAGCCGGGCCGGGGCTGAAAATTCACCCCTCCACTTT
TRBJ2-3	TRBV11-2	NA	NA	CASSPGIPSTDTQYF	TGTGCCAGCAGCCCAGGGATTCCTAGCACAGATACGCAGTATTTT
TRBJ1-1	TRBV6-2/TRBV6-3	medium-sized	NA	CASSYMAPPGTEAFF	TGTGCCAGCAGTTACATGGCCCCGCCGGGCACTGAAGCTTTCTTT
TRBJ1-5	TRBV2	many	NA	CASSGTNSNQPQHF	TGTGCCAGCAGTGGGACGAATAGCAATCAGCCCCAGCATTTT
TRBJ2-1	TRBV20-1	many	TRBD2	CSASPVPGLAGAPSYNEQFF	TGCAGTGCTAGTCCTGTCCCGGGACTAGCGGGAGCTCCCTCCTACAATGAGCAGTTCTTC
TRBJ2-3	TRBV6-1	medium-sized	TRBD1	CASRKTGVIDTQYF	TGTGCCAGCAGAAAGACAGGGGTGATAGATACGCAGTATTTT
TRBJ2-3	TRBV5-1	few	TRBD1	CASSQDRGTDTQYF	TGCGCCAGCAGCCAAGACAGGGGCACAGATACGCAGTATTTT
TRBJ2-5	TRBV7-2	medium-sized	NA	CASTVWGPQETQYF	TGTGCCAGCACCGTTTGGGGGCCCCAAGAGACCCAGTACTTC
TRBJ2-1	TRBV24-1	many	NA	CATSGPGRSYNEQFF	TGTGCCACCAGTGGCCCGGGACGGAGCTACAATGAGCAGTTCTTC
TRBJ2-5	TRBV20-1	many	NA	CSARSRGARETQYF	TGCAGTGCTAGAAGTAGGGGTGCTCGGGAGACCCAGTACTTC
TRBJ2-1	TRBV6-1	medium-sized	NA	CASTYFARDDEQFF	TGTGCCAGCACCTATTTTGCAAGGGACGACGAGCAGTTCTTC
TRBJ1-5	TRBV18	many	TRBD1	CASSPDRSNQPQHF	TGTGCCAGCTCACCGGACAGGAGCAATCAGCCCCAGCATTTT
TRBJ2-5	TRBV5-1	NA	TRBD1	CASSSGQGQETQYF	TGCGCCAGCAGCTCCGGACAGGGTCAGGAGACCCAGTACTTC